This TCR beta chain was identified in a study of blood T cell repertoires in COVID-19. Concerning this clone: Other DNA sequences in the sample encode the same CDR3.

In the original workflow: Nucleated cell number was recorded as an estimate derived from reference gene primer amplification. The table came from immunoSEQ multiplex PCR; TCRdb's copy has only in-frame clones and leaves some out. That table supplies the V and J calls and clone size; D and trimming were determined from the DNA. There are 310,000 or so clones in the sample; 70% to 90% occur only once, and roughly a tenth lies in the top ten. Germline CDR1 reads SGHRS; CDR2 reads YFSETQ. The CDR3 covers 14 residues. Germline trimming cut 0 bases from V and 7 bases from J; bases unmatched to any gene: 6.

V and J are TRBV5-1 and TRBJ2-7, with 8 bases aligning to TRBD1. Sample: PBMCs or T cells enriched from blood (not recorded which). The TCR sequence derives from a woman in her late teens or twenties who had recovered from COVID-19. The CDR3 reads CASSLGQGIGEQYF. The CDR3 region has the DNA TGCGCCAGCAGCTTGGGACAGGGGATCGGGGAGCAGTACTTC.